This is a list of T cell receptor beta chains from one sample in a study of blood T cell repertoires in COVID-19. Assay used: immunoSEQ multiplex PCR; TCRdb lists only in-frame clones, some missing. The sample includes approximately 15,000 clones, 80% to 90% of them seen just once. The sample comprised peripheral blood. These receptors came from a human donor in a cohort sampled during active COVID-19. Each CDR3 is given with its conserved first and last residue. A D gene is named only where the DNA matches it firmly. Not every row has a clone size; where given, it reads once, few, many or a size class.

j_call clone_size d_call v_call cdr3_length cdr3_aa cdr3_nt
TRBJ1-2 - - TRBV19 14 CASSIGRGNYGYTF TGTGCCAGTAGTATTGGACGGGGAAACTATGGCTACACCTTC
TRBJ1-2 - - TRBV5-1 15 CASSPGQPNSSGYTF TGCGCCAGCAGCCCAGGACAGCCCAACTCCTCTGGCTACACCTTC
TRBJ1-6 - TRBD1 TRBV18 15 CASSSETGNSSPLHF TGTGCCAGCTCATCGGAGACAGGGAACAGCTCACCCCTCCACTTT
TRBJ1-1 - - TRBV6-6 13 CASRITGNTEAFF TGTGCCAGCAGGATAACAGGTAACACTGAAGCTTTCTTT
TRBJ2-5 - TRBD1 TRBV9 16 CASSVEGQVGGETQYF TGTGCCAGCAGCGTAGAGGGACAGGTCGGAGGAGAGACCCAGTACTTC
TRBJ1-5 few - TRBV7-6 16 CASSALLGGSNQPQHF TGTGCCAGCAGCGCTTTGTTGGGAGGCAGCAATCAGCCCCAGCATTTT
TRBJ2-2 - - TRBV11-3 15 CASSDGLFGAGELFF TGTGCCAGCAGCGACGGACTATTCGGGGCCGGGGAGCTGTTTTTT
TRBJ2-2 few - TRBV4-2 15 CASSQDPRQEKKLFF TGTGCCAGCAGCCAAGATCCCCGACAGGAGAAGAAGCTGTTTTTT
TRBJ2-1 - TRBD1 TRBV5-1 20 CASSFYWYFPGQGPYNEQFF TGCGCCAGCAGCTTTTATTGGTATTTCCCGGGACAGGGCCCCTACAATGAGCAGTTCTTC
TRBJ2-4 - TRBD1 TRBV7-8 14 CASSSGTGGNIQYF TGTGCCAGCAGCTCCGGGACAGGGGGCAACATTCAGTACTTC
TRBJ2-2 - - TRBV11-1 16 CASSLGQRGYTGELFF TGTGCCAGCAGCTTAGGACAAAGGGGGTACACCGGGGAGCTGTTTTTT
TRBJ2-5 - - TRBV21-1 19 CASSNPQILSEKYKETQYF TGTGCCAGCAGCAATCCCCAAATCCTCAGCGAAAAGTACAAAGAGACCCAGTACTTC
TRBJ1-6 - - TRBV3-1/TRBV3-2 15 CASSQGLKNISPLHF TGTGCCAGCAGCCAAGGGCTGAAGAATATTTCACCCCTCCACTTT
TRBJ1-1 - - TRBV5-1 14 CASSLTRREAEAFF TGCGCCAGCAGCTTGACACGGAGAGAGGCTGAAGCTTTCTTT
TRBJ1-2 - - TRBV2 12 CASSEGGYGYTF TGTGCCAGCAGTGAGGGGGGATATGGCTACACCTTC
TRBJ1-5 - - TRBV6-5 14 CASSYGQGNQPQHF TGTGCCAGCAGTTATGGGCAGGGGAATCAGCCCCAGCATTTT
TRBJ2-5 - TRBD2 TRBV27 16 CASSLLPPGGEGTQYF TGTGCCAGCAGTTTACTCCCTCCAGGAGGGGAGGGGACCCAGTACTTC
TRBJ1-2 - - TRBV12-3/TRBV12-4 13 CASSPDSFYGYTF TGTGCCAGCAGCCCGGACAGCTTCTATGGCTACACCTTC
TRBJ2-5 - - TRBV30 11 CAWSIRETQYF TGTGCCTGGAGTATCCGAGAGACCCAGTACTTC
TRBJ1-1 - - TRBV29-1 12 CSVATGNTEAFF TGCAGCGTTGCGACGGGGAACACTGAAGCTTTCTTT
TRBJ1-2 - - TRBV27 13 CASSLQGSGGYTF TGTGCCAGCAGCCTACAGGGCTCAGGCGGCTACACCTTC
TRBJ2-5 - - TRBV5-1 14 CASSLDPGWETQYF TGCGCCAGCAGCTTGGATCCGGGGTGGGAGACCCAGTACTTC
TRBJ2-1 few - TRBV5-4 16 CASSGAGGLDANEQFF TGTGCCAGCAGCGGAGCAGGAGGATTGGACGCAAATGAGCAGTTCTTC
TRBJ1-1 - - TRBV10-3 16 CAISGAGRADREEAFF TGTGCCATCAGTGGCGCAGGGAGAGCTGATCGGGAGGAAGCTTTCTTT
TRBJ2-3 once - TRBV19 15 CASSGQIRVTDTQYF TGTGCCAGTAGTGGGCAGATAAGAGTAACAGATACGCAGTATTTT
TRBJ1-1 - - TRBV25-1 14 CASSVPQGASGAFF TGTGCCAGCAGTGTTCCACAGGGAGCGAGTGGAGCTTTCTTT
TRBJ1-1 - - TRBV30 16 CAWSSPGGHLGTEAFF TGTGCCTGGAGTTCTCCGGGGGGTCACCTGGGCACTGAAGCTTTCTTT
TRBJ1-6 - - TRBV7-2 13 CASSLSGSSPLHF TGTGCCAGCAGCTTATCGGGGAGCTCACCCCTCCACTTT
TRBJ1-1 - TRBD1 TRBV5-1 15 CASSLETGGSTEAFF TGCGCCAGCAGCTTGGAGACAGGGGGGAGCACTGAAGCTTTCTTT
TRBJ2-3 few TRBD1 TRBV19 16 CASSIQTGVSTDTQYF TGTGCCAGTAGTATTCAAACAGGGGTTAGCACAGATACGCAGTATTTT
TRBJ2-1 - TRBD1 TRBV5-6 15 CASSLLGTGTHEQFF TGTGCCAGCAGCCTCCTCGGGACAGGGACCCATGAGCAGTTCTTC
TRBJ1-4 few TRBD1 TRBV19 16 CASRKTTGTGREKLFF TGTGCCAGTAGAAAAACAACCGGGACAGGGCGCGAAAAACTGTTTTTT
TRBJ1-2 - TRBD1 TRBV4-1 15 CASSQREQGGYGYTF TGCGCCAGCAGCCAAAGAGAACAGGGGGGGTATGGCTACACCTTC
TRBJ1-5 few TRBD1 TRBV5-4 17 CASSSGQGAGSNQPQHF TGTGCCAGCAGTTCAGGACAGGGGGCGGGAAGCAATCAGCCCCAGCATTTT